This TCR beta chain emerged from a study of blood T cells in healthy people across ages. The V end lost 2 bases, the J end lost 5 bases, and 9 bases lay between the germline ends. The CDR3 extends over 13 amino acids. A few counts support this clonotype. Its antigen is currently unknown. Next came a second PCR, run for roughly 6 to 11 cycles, which used a sample-barcoded 5' primer along with a J-beta primer mix. Each of the cDNA molecules was tagged by a template-switch adaptor with 12 random nucleotides. TCRdb re-called the 5' RACE reads through MiXCR, storing one row per CDR3 protein. The data hold approximately 800,000 distinct CDR3 sequences, with 46% observed a single time. Study-level results: A strong correlation was found between TCR beta diversity and the percentage of naive T cells.

The specimen sequenced was blood. The chain links TRBV12-3 or TRBV12-4 to TRBJ1-1; D is perhaps TRBD1 (5 bases). This clonotype was obtained from a man older than 75 in good health. Here the CDR3 DNA reads TGTGCCAGCAGTTTAATCCAGGGAACTGAAGCTTTCTTT. This sequence encodes CASSLIQGTEAFF.